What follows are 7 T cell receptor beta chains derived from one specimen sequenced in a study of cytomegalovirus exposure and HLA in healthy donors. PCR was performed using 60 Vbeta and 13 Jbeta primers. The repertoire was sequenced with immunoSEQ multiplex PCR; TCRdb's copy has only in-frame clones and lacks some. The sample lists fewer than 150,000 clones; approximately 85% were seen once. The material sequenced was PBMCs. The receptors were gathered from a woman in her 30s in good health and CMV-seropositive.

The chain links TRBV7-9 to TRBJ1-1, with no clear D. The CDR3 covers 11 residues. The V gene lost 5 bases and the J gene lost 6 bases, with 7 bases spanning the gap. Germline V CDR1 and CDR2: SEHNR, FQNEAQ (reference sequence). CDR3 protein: CASSPSPEAFF. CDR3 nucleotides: TGTGCCAGCAGCCCTAGTCCTGAAGCTTTCTTT.

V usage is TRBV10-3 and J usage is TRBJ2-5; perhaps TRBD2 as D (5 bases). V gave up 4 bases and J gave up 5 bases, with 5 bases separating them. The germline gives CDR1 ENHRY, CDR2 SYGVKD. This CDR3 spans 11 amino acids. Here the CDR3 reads CAISGGETQYF. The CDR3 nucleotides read TGTGCCATCAGTGGCGGGGAGACCCAGTACTTC.

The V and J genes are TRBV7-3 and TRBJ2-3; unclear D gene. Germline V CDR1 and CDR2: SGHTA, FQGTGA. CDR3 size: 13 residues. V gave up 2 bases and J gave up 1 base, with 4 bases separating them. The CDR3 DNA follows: TGTGCCAGCAGCTTACAGGGCACAGATACGCAGTATTTT. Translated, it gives CASSLQGTDTQYF.

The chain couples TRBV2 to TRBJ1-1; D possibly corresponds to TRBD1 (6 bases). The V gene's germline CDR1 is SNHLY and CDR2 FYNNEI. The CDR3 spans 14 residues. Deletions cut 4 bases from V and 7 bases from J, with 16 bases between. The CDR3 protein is CASSVVGGRNEAFF. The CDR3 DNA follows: TGTGCCAGCAGTGTGGTTGGGGGCAGGAATGAAGCTTTCTTT.

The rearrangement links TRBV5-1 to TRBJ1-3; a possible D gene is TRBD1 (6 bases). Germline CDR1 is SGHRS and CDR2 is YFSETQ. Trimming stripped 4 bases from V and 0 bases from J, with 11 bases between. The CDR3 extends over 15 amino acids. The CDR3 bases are TGCGCCAGCAGCCTTACAGGGTCCTCTGGAAACACCATATATTTT. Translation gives CASSLTGSSGNTIYF.

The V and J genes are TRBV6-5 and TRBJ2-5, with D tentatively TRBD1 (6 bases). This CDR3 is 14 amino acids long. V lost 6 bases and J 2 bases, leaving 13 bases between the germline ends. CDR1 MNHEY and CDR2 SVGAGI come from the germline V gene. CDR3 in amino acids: CASSPQGIQETQYF. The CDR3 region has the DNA TGTGCCAGCAGCCCCCAGGGGATACAAGAGACCCAGTACTTC.

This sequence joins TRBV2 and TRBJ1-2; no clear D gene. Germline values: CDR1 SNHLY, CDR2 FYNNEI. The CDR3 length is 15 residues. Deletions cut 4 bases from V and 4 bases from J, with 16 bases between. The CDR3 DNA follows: TGTGCCAGCAGTGGGTTAATAAGTACGGGCTATGGCTACACCTTC. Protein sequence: CASSGLISTGYGYTF.